A selection of T cell receptor beta chains follows, all from one sample in a study of shared clonotypes between healthy human individuals. The method was immunoSEQ multiplex PCR; TCRdb's version includes in-frame clones alone and lacks a portion of them. The repertoire holds fewer than 800,000 clones, with 92% as singletons. The specimen was naive CD8+ T cells sorted from blood. The receptors were sampled from a man aged 25-45 years in good health. The CDR3 runs from the conserved cysteine through the conserved F or W. A D gene is named only where the DNA matches it firmly. Clone size is shown for a subset of rows, as once, few, many or a class of expanded clone.

TRBV7-9	TRBJ2-3	TRBD2	-	CASSRTSGGKDTQYF	TGTGCCAGCAGCCGGACTAGCGGGGGTAAAGATACGCAGTATTTT
TRBV9	TRBJ2-3	-	-	CASSGGLMVTGTDTQYF	TGTGCCAGCAGCGGTGGACTAATGGTTACGGGCACAGATACGCAGTATTTT
TRBV5-1	TRBJ2-3	-	-	CASSLLGSTDTQYF	TGCGCCAGCAGCTTACTAGGTTCCACAGATACGCAGTATTTT
TRBV27	TRBJ2-7	TRBD2	-	CASSPSTSGSHRSGQYF	TGTGCCAGCAGTCCGTCGACTAGCGGGAGCCACCGCTCAGGGCAGTACTTC
TRBV28	TRBJ2-3	-	-	CASSLPSNTQYF	TGTGCCAGCAGTTTACCCTCCAATACGCAGTATTTT
TRBV11-2	TRBJ2-1	-	-	CASSLFNEQFF	TGTGCCAGCAGCTTATTCAATGAGCAGTTCTTC
TRBV5-1	TRBJ2-6	-	-	CASSLRPGPGANVLTF	TGCGCCAGCAGCTTGCGACCGGGGCCTGGGGCCAACGTCCTGACTTTC
TRBV6-1	TRBJ2-3	-	-	CASSEAAGFTDTQYF	TGTGCCAGCAGTGAAGCGGCGGGGTTCACAGATACGCAGTATTTT
TRBV19	TRBJ2-1	-	-	CASSVPTVSGNEQFF	TGTGCCAGTAGTGTTCCGACAGTATCCGGCAATGAGCAGTTCTTC
TRBV9	TRBJ1-2	TRBD1	-	CASRLSTGVGGYTF	TGTGCCAGCAGGTTGTCGACAGGGGTCGGGGGCTACACCTTC
TRBV6-6	TRBJ1-1	-	-	CASSYSIERGAEAFF	TGTGCCAGCAGTTACTCGATCGAGCGGGGAGCTGAAGCTTTCTTT
TRBV25-1	TRBJ2-1	TRBD2	-	CASSPLAGSHNEQFF	TGTGCCAGCAGCCCACTAGCGGGAAGTCACAATGAGCAGTTCTTC
TRBV11-1	TRBJ2-3	-	-	CASSLAGPTDTQYF	TGTGCCAGCAGCTTAGCTGGTCCTACAGATACGCAGTATTTT
TRBV27	TRBJ2-3	-	-	CASTKGSSSDTQYF	TGTGCCAGCACTAAGGGGTCGTCATCGGATACGCAGTATTTT
TRBV27	TRBJ2-7	-	-	CASSLTVSYEQYF	TGTGCCAGCAGCCTGACAGTTTCCTACGAGCAGTACTTC
TRBV7-3	TRBJ2-2	TRBD2	-	CASSLEGIAGGSSGELFF	TGTGCCAGCAGCTTAGAAGGGATAGCGGGAGGGTCCTCCGGGGAGCTGTTTTTT
TRBV14	TRBJ2-5	TRBD2	-	CASSPKGLAWETQYF	TGTGCCAGCAGCCCGAAAGGACTAGCCTGGGAGACCCAGTACTTC
TRBV19	TRBJ1-5	TRBD1	once	CASSRRQGGNQPQHF	TGTGCCAGTAGCCGCCGACAGGGTGGGAATCAGCCCCAGCATTTT
TRBV29-1	TRBJ2-7	-	-	CSVELGTSYEQYF	TGCAGCGTTGAATTGGGAACCTCCTACGAGCAGTACTTC
TRBV29-1	TRBJ2-7	TRBD1	-	CSVDAGTGMYEQYF	TGCAGCGTGGATGCCGGGACAGGGATGTACGAGCAGTACTTC
TRBV4-1	TRBJ2-7	TRBD2	-	CASSQGGEGNEQYF	TGCGCCAGCAGCCAAGGAGGGGAGGGGAACGAGCAGTACTTC
TRBV6-4	TRBJ2-1	-	-	CASSDSESEQFF	TGTGCCAGCAGTGACTCCGAATCTGAGCAGTTCTTC
TRBV28	TRBJ1-5	-	once	CASRPQGSGVGPYSNQPQHF	TGTGCCAGCAGACCTCAGGGATCGGGGGTAGGTCCATATAGCAATCAGCCCCAGCATTTT
TRBV18	TRBJ2-4	TRBD2	-	CASSPLAGKAKNIQYF	TGTGCCAGCTCACCGCTAGCGGGAAAAGCCAAAAACATTCAGTACTTC
TRBV7-9	TRBJ2-3	-	-	CASSLVGGSTDTQYF	TGTGCCAGCAGCTTAGTCGGGGGCAGCACAGATACGCAGTATTTT
TRBV27	TRBJ1-1	-	once	CASSKMGEAFF	TGTGCCAGCAGTAAGATGGGGGAAGCTTTCTTT
TRBV7-8	TRBJ2-7	-	once	CASSPGGANYEQYF	TGTGCCAGCAGCCCCGGAGGGGCAAACTACGAGCAGTACTTC
TRBV7-7	TRBJ2-5	-	-	CASSLAVQETQYF	TGTGCCAGCAGCTTAGCGGTACAAGAGACCCAGTACTTC
TRBV9	TRBJ2-3	TRBD2	-	CASSPAGVADTQYF	TGTGCCAGCAGCCCAGCGGGAGTCGCAGATACGCAGTATTTT
TRBV2	TRBJ1-1	-	once	CASILGGENTEAFF	-
TRBV9	TRBJ1-1	TRBD1	-	CASSGGTGWTTEAFF	TGTGCCAGCAGCGGGGGGACAGGGTGGACCACTGAAGCTTTCTTT
TRBV29-1	TRBJ2-3	TRBD2	-	CSGRLAGEADTQYF	TGCAGCGGCCGACTAGCGGGAGAAGCAGATACGCAGTATTTT
TRBV5-4	TRBJ2-7	-	-	CASSFYNAGSGYEQYF	TGTGCCAGCAGCTTTTATAACGCAGGTAGTGGATACGAGCAGTACTTC
TRBV29-1	TRBJ2-7	TRBD1	-	CSVYGKRPGQGPYEQYF	TGCAGCGTCTATGGTAAGAGACCGGGACAGGGGCCTTACGAGCAGTACTTC
TRBV7-2	TRBJ1-2	TRBD1	-	CASSLAPDREDYGYTF	TGTGCCAGCAGCTTAGCCCCGGACAGGGAGGACTATGGCTACACCTTC
TRBV25-1	TRBJ2-5	TRBD1	few	CASSTGGTQYF	TGTGCCAGCAGTACAGGGGGGACCCAGTACTTC
TRBV19	TRBJ1-1	-	-	CASSIDHRIKRATEAFF	TGTGCCAGTAGTATAGATCACCGGATTAAAAGGGCCACTGAAGCTTTCTTT
TRBV5-6	TRBJ1-5	-	-	CASSPWTAAVNQPQHF	TGTGCCAGCAGCCCATGGACGGCAGCGGTCAATCAGCCCCAGCATTTT
TRBV6-1	TRBJ1-1	-	-	CASSEFGGTNTEAFF	TGTGCCAGCAGTGAATTTGGGGGAACGAACACTGAAGCTTTCTTT
TRBV27	TRBJ1-5	-	-	CASSPGFWQPQHF	TGTGCCAGCTCCCCAGGGTTTTGGCAGCCCCAGCATTTT
TRBV5-4	TRBJ2-2	-	-	CASSLTSTGELFF	TGTGCCAGCAGCCTAACTAGTACCGGGGAGCTGTTTTTT
TRBV7-8	TRBJ2-7	TRBD1	-	CASSLRGREQYF	TGTGCCAGCAGCTTAAGGGGGCGCGAGCAGTACTTC
TRBV19	TRBJ1-4	-	-	CASSIGASTNEKLFF	TGTGCCAGTAGTATCGGCGCCTCAACTAATGAAAAACTGTTTTTT
TRBV7-2	TRBJ1-2	-	-	CASSTPRQDINYGYTF	TGTGCGAGCAGCACACCCAGACAGGATATTAACTATGGCTACACCTTC
TRBV7-8	TRBJ2-1	TRBD2	-	CASSLSTSGHNEQFF	TGTGCCAGCAGTTTATCGACTAGCGGCCACAATGAGCAGTTCTTC
TRBV6-1	TRBJ1-2	-	-	CASSENPGNYGYTF	TGTGCCAGCAGTGAAAACCCAGGGAACTATGGCTACACCTTC
TRBV7-2	TRBJ1-1	-	-	CASSFPADEAFF	TGTGCCAGCAGCTTTCCAGCAGATGAAGCTTTCTTT
TRBV5-1	TRBJ2-5	-	-	CASSLAAGSSQETQYF	TGCGCCAGCAGCTTGGCGGCGGGCTCGTCCCAAGAGACCCAGTACTTC
TRBV14	TRBJ1-1	-	-	CASSQERWGEAFF	TGTGCCAGCAGCCAAGAGAGGTGGGGTGAAGCTTTCTTT
TRBV11-2	TRBJ2-7	TRBD2	-	CASSSTSGTYEQYF	TGTGCCAGCAGCTCGACTAGCGGGACCTACGAGCAGTACTTC
TRBV7-6	TRBJ1-4	-	-	CASSFLETNEKLFF	TGTGCCAGCAGCTTTCTGGAAACTAATGAAAAACTGTTTTTT
TRBV28	TRBJ2-7	TRBD1	-	CASSGQGTASYEQYF	TGTGCCAGCAGTGGTCAAGGGACAGCTTCCTACGAGCAGTACTTC
TRBV6-6	TRBJ2-1	TRBD2	-	CASSTSGNNEQFF	TGTGCCAGCAGTACTAGCGGGAACAATGAGCAGTTCTTC
TRBV28	TRBJ2-5	-	-	CASTLQGGETQYF	TGTGCCAGCACCCTACAGGGGGGGGAGACCCAGTACTTC
TRBV7-6	TRBJ2-3	-	-	CASSLGSTDTQYF	TGTGCCAGCAGCTTAGGGAGCACAGATACGCAGTATTTT
TRBV10-3	TRBJ2-3	TRBD2	-	CAISEPPVSGRYISDTQYF	TGTGCCATCAGTGAGCCCCCGGTCAGCGGGAGGTACATATCAGATACGCAGTATTTT
TRBV7-9	TRBJ2-7	TRBD1	-	CASSLGQGSWFEQYF	TGTGCCAGCAGCTTAGGACAGGGCTCCTGGTTCGAGCAGTACTTC
TRBV28	TRBJ2-1	-	-	CASRRQGTLNEQFF	TGTGCCAGCAGACGGCAGGGAACCCTGAATGAGCAGTTCTTC
TRBV5-5	TRBJ1-1	-	-	CASSLSDLGNGAFF	TGTGCCAGCAGCTTGTCTGATTTGGGGAATGGAGCTTTCTTT
TRBV28	TRBJ2-3	TRBD2	-	CASSFEGLANGTQYF	TGTGCCAGCAGTTTCGAGGGACTAGCGAATGGTACGCAGTATTTT